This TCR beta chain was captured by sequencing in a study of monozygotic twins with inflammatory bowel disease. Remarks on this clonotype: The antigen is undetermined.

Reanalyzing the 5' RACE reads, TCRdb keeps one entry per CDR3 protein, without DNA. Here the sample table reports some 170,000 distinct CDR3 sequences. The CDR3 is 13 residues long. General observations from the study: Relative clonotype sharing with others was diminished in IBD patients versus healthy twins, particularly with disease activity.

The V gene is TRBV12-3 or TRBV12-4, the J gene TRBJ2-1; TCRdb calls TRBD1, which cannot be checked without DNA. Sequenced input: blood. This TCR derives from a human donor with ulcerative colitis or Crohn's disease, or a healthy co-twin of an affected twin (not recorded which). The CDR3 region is CASSSSGRNEQFF.